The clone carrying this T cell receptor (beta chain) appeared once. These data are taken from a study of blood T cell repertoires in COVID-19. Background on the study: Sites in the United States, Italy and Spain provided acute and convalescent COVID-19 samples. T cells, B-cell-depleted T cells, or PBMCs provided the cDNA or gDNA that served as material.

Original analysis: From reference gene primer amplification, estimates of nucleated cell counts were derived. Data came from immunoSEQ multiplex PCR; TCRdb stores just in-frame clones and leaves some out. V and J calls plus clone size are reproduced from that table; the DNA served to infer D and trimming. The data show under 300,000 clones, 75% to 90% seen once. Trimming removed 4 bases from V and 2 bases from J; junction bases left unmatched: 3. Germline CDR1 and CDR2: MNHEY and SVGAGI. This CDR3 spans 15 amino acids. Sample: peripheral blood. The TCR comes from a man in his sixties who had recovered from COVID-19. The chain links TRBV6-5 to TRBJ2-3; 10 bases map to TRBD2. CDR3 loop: CASSSSGGHTDTQYF. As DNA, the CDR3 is TGTGCCAGCAGTTCTAGCGGGGGTCACACAGATACGCAGTATTTT.